A single sample is the source of the 30 T cell receptor beta chains below, sequenced in a study of CD8 T cells in ankylosing spondylitis. TCRdb reprocessed the 5' RACE reads via MiXCR and lists one record per CDR3 protein. The sample consists of over 150,000 distinct CDR3 sequences, more than 10% of them appearing once. The sample comprised blood, either unsorted or a sorted T cell fraction (not recorded which). These receptor sequences come from a male donor with ankylosing spondylitis or in good health (not recorded which).

This clonotype occurred many times. J is TRBJ1-1 and V is TRBV12-3 or TRBV12-4; weak D call: TRBD1 (5 bases). Trimming stripped 5 bases from V and 1 base from J, with 23 bases between. The length of the CDR3 is 18 residues. CDR3 sequence: CASSHRGGALQPNTEAFF. CDR3 coding DNA: TGTGCCAGCAGTCACCGGGGAGGGGCCCTACAACCGAACACTGAAGCTTTCTTT.

In its sample, this clonotype was seen many times. The V call is TRBV7-9, the J call TRBJ2-3, with D hard to call. The CDR3 extends over 15 amino acids. Germline CDR1 is SEHNR and CDR2 is FQNEAQ (reference sequence). Trimming pared 5 bases from V and 0 bases from J, leaving 12 bases between. The CDR3 region is CASSPSGSSTDTQYF. The CDR3 region has the DNA TGTGCCAGCAGCCCCTCAGGCTCTAGCACAGATACGCAGTATTTT.

At least ten counts were recorded for this clonotype. This chain uses TRBV27 with TRBJ2-7; D is possibly TRBD2 (5 bases). CDR1 and CDR2 (germline): MNHEY, SMNVEV (reference sequence). There are 13 residues in the CDR3. V was cut by 10 bases and J by 2 bases, with 15 bases left in between. This CDR3 is CATHGVVPYEQYF. The CDR3 DNA is TGTGCCACCCACGGGGTAGTCCCCTACGAGCAGTACTTC.

This clonotype is judged large. This chain connects TRBV7-9 to TRBJ2-1, with a tentative D call TRBD2 (5 bases). Trimming took off 5 bases at V and 0 bases at J, with 14 bases between the two ends. The CDR3 contains 16 residues. From germline, CDR1 is SEHNR and CDR2 FQNEAQ (reference sequence). The CDR3 DNA sequence: TGTGCCAGCAGCCCCCCCACGGGGAGCTCCTACAATGAGCAGTTCTTC. Amino acid sequence: CASSPPTGSSYNEQFF.

This clonotype was seen a few times. CDR3 nucleotide sequence: TGTGCCAGCAGCTTAGCCCCCGGGGCCTACGAGCAGTACTTC. As protein: CASSLAPGAYEQYF. This chain links TRBV7-8 with TRBJ2-7; TRBD2 is a possible D gene (5 bases). The CDR3 is 14 amino acids. V gave up 0 bases and J gave up 2 bases, with 8 bases separating them. Germline CDR1 is SGHVS and CDR2 is FQNEAQ.

This chain links TRBV10-3 with TRBJ2-2, with TRBD2 identical over 15 bases. Germline V lookup: CDR1 ENHRY, CDR2 SYGVKD. V gave up 3 bases and J gave up 7 bases; unmatched junction bases: 6. The CDR3 extends over 17 amino acids. This CDR3 reads CAISEGLAGGTFGELFF. In nucleotides, the CDR3 is TGTGCCATCAGTGAAGGACTAGCGGGGGGGACATTCGGGGAGCTGTTTTTT.

In this sample, this clonotype turned up a few times. The chain employs TRBV2 and TRBJ2-1, with 8 bases matching TRBD2. The V segment lost 9 bases and the J segment 1 base; nucleotides outside the gene matches: 5. Germline CDR1 is SNHLY and CDR2 is FYNNEI. The CDR3 runs to 14 residues. The CDR3 spells CASLSGRSYNEQFF. In nucleotides, the CDR3 is TGTGCCAGTTTAAGCGGGAGATCCTACAATGAGCAGTTCTTC.

There are many counts of this clonotype. The chain recombines TRBV12-3 or TRBV12-4 with TRBJ1-1; D gene ambiguous. V gave up 2 bases and J gave up 7 bases, with 11 bases separating them. This CDR3 comprises 13 residues. CDR3 region: CASSLNLKGEAFF. In nucleotides, the CDR3 is TGTGCCAGCAGTTTAAACCTAAAGGGTGAAGCTTTCTTT.

This chain's CDR3 is CASSLGEDGQPQHF. The CDR3 DNA is TGCGCCAGCAGCTTGGGGGAGGACGGTCAGCCCCAGCATTTT. The chain couples TRBV5-1 to TRBJ1-5; D uncertain. The CDR3 contains 14 residues. Trimming pared 0 bases from V and 6 bases from J, leaving 10 bases between. The germline CDR1 and CDR2 sequences are SGHRS and YFSETQ.

As to this clonotype: A junction boundary mismatches the germline segment, possibly from a read error. The genes are TRBV2 and TRBJ2-1; TRBD2 agrees at 8 bases. From germline, CDR1 is SNHLY and CDR2 FYNNEI. The CDR3 totals 15 residues. CDR3 protein: CASKDSGIGDNGQFF. In DNA form, the CDR3 reads TGTGCCAGCAAAGATAGCGGGATTGGCGACAATGGGCAGTTCTTC.

This clonotype showed up many times. The rearrangement links TRBV19 to TRBJ1-2; 7 bases are a match to TRBD1. This CDR3 is built from 14 residues. Unmatched junction bases numbered 9, after V lost 5 bases and J lost 6 bases. Germline CDR1 is LNHDA and CDR2 is SQIVND (reference sequence). CDR3 loop: CASSPSDRTHGYTF. The CDR3 bases are TGTGCCAGTAGTCCGTCGGACAGGACCCATGGCTACACCTTC.

The chain combines TRBV4-1 with TRBJ1-1, with 10 bases that match TRBD1. CDR3 length equals 17 residues. The germline V gene has CDR1 MGHRA and CDR2 YSYEKL. After removal of 0 bases from V and 1 base from J, the junction contained 5 bases not matched to a gene. This CDR3 is CASSQEIGQGGNTEAFF. The CDR3 nucleotides read TGCGCCAGCAGCCAAGAAATAGGACAGGGGGGGAACACTGAAGCTTTCTTT.

There are many counts of this clonotype. This sequence joins TRBV7-9 and TRBJ1-6; 7 bases align to TRBD1. This CDR3 has 16 amino acids. Germline V gene sequence: CDR1 SEHNR, CDR2 FQNEAQ (reference sequence). The junction had 12 bases not matched to a gene; V was cut back by 5 bases and J by 8 bases. The CDR3 loop reads CASSPRGPRVDSPLHF. DNA of the CDR3: TGTGCCAGCAGCCCGAGGGGGCCGCGGGTAGATTCACCCCTCCACTTT. Using reference TRBV7-9 and TRBJ1-6 for the parts outside the CDR3, the full variable domain is DTGVSQNPRHKITKRGQNVTFRCDPISEHNRLYWYRQTLGQGPEFLTYFQNEAQLEKSRLLSDRFSAERPKGSFSTLEIQRTEQGDSAMYLCASSPRGPRVDSPLHFGNGTRLTVT.

The chain couples TRBV12-5 to TRBJ1-1, with D perhaps TRBD1 (5 bases). The CDR3 totals 14 residues. Germline loops: CDR1 LGHNT, CDR2 FRNRAP. V gave up 4 bases and J gave up 1 base, with 10 bases separating them. CDR3 residues: CASGSPGTNTEAFF. CDR3 bases: TGTGCTAGTGGTTCCCCCGGGACGAACACTGAAGCTTTCTTT.

The table lists this clonotype with many counts. V and J are TRBV10-3 and TRBJ2-5; D remains ambiguous. The CDR3 covers 13 residues. V gave up 3 bases and J gave up 2 bases, with 7 bases separating them. Germline CDR1 ENHRY, CDR2 SYGVKD. The CDR3: CAISDSIQETQYF. CDR3 bases: TGTGCCATCAGTGATTCCATTCAAGAGACCCAGTACTTC.

J is TRBJ2-7 and V is TRBV3-1; possibly TRBD2 for D (6 bases). Germline-derived CDR1 and CDR2 are LGHDT and YNNKEL (reference sequence). Trimming took 4 bases from V and 5 from J, leaving 12 bases between them. The CDR3 runs 13 residues. The CDR3 coding sequence is TGTGCCAGCAGCCTCACGTGGGGGGACGAGCAGTACTTC. The encoded protein is CASSLTWGDEQYF.

This clonotype was counted between two and nine times. V is TRBV30 and J is TRBJ2-1, with a weak D call TRBD2 (5 bases). CDR1 is GTSNPN and CDR2 is SVGIG in the germline V gene (reference sequence). Between the trimmed V and J ends, which lost 5 bases and 7 bases, there was a span of 12 bases. This CDR3 contains 12 residues. The CDR3, as DNA: TGTGCCTGGGAGGGAAAAGCTAATGAGCAGTTCTTC. Its translation is CAWEGKANEQFF.

The rearrangement links TRBV12-3 or TRBV12-4 to TRBJ2-3; D possibly corresponds to TRBD2 (7 bases). The CDR3 has 15 residues. Trimming pared 0 bases from V and 5 bases from J, leaving 12 bases between. The DNA of the CDR3 is TGTGCCAGCAGTTTAGCGGGGGGGCAGGGAGATACGCAGTATTTT. Translation: CASSLAGGQGDTQYF.

This clonotype appeared once. The gene calls are TRBV9 and TRBJ2-2; 9 bases align to TRBD2. This CDR3 comprises 18 residues. Per the germline V gene, CDR1 is SGDLS and CDR2 is YYNGEE. J was trimmed by 5 bases and V by 4 bases; bases with no gene match: 15. The CDR3, as DNA: TGTGCCAGCAGCCCAGAGGGGCTAGCGGGGATAGGGACCGGGGAGCTGTTTTTT. It yields the protein CASSPEGLAGIGTGELFF. The full variable domain, rest sourced from reference TRBV9 and TRBJ2-2, is DSGVTQTPKHLITATGQRVTLRCSPRSGDLSVYWYQQSLDQGLQFLIQYYNGEERAKGNILERFSAQQFPDLHSELNLSSLELGDSALYFCASSPEGLAGIGTGELFFGEGSRLTVL.

This clonotype was detected a few times. V gene TRBV2 combines with J gene TRBJ2-2, with 7 bases that match TRBD1. CDR3 length: 17 residues. Germline CDR1 is SNHLY and CDR2 is FYNNEI. Trimming took 6 bases from V and 0 from J; bases not matched to a gene: 10. The chain's CDR3 is CASRDMGQFSNTGELFF. The CDR3 region has the DNA TGTGCCAGCAGAGACATGGGACAGTTCTCGAACACCGGGGAGCTGTTTTTT.

CDR3 sequence reads: CSANRLSSYNEQFF. The CDR3 coding sequence is TGCAGTGCTAACAGATTGAGCTCCTACAATGAGCAGTTCTTC. The rearrangement links TRBV20-1 to TRBJ2-1; the D is unclear. The length of the CDR3 is 14 residues. The germline CDR1 and CDR2 sequences are DFQATT and SNEGSKA (reference sequence). The ends were cut back, 4 bases at V and 0 bases at J, with 10 bases in the middle.

This clonotype was seen a handful of times. V gene TRBV11-3 combines with J gene TRBJ2-1; no reliable D call. Trimming took off 0 bases at V and 1 base at J, with 10 bases between the two ends. This CDR3 comprises 16 residues. Germline V gene data show CDR1 as SGHNT and CDR2 as YENEEA. The CDR3 region has the DNA TGTGCCAGCAGCTTAGATCGCGGCGAATCCTACAATGAGCAGTTCTTC. This sequence encodes CASSLDRGESYNEQFF.

This clonotype was seen once. This chain joins TRBV18 and TRBJ2-5, with 14 bases identical to TRBD2. The CDR3 runs 16 residues. Germline CDR1 and CDR2: KGHSH and LQKENI. J lost 3 bases, V lost 2 bases, and 2 bases had no gene match. CDR3 coding DNA: TGTGCCAGCTCACCAACGGGACTAGCGGGGGAAGAGACCCAGTACTTC. Translation: CASSPTGLAGEETQYF.

This clonotype has a count of ten or more. CDR3 nucleotide sequence: TGTGCCAGCAGCTCCGGACAGGGGATGAACACTGAAGCTTTCTTT. Translated, it gives CASSSGQGMNTEAFF. The V call is TRBV7-9, the J call TRBJ1-1; 9 nucleotides line up with TRBD1. V lost 4 bases and J lost 0; bases outside the gene matches: 3. This CDR3 has 15 amino acids. The V gene's germline CDR1 is SEHNR and CDR2 FQNEAQ (reference sequence).

A few counts support this clonotype. The rearrangement uses TRBV6-5 and TRBJ2-1; 11 bases fit TRBD2. The germline V gene encodes CDR1 MNHEY and CDR2 SVGAGI. Losses at the gene ends were 6 bases for V and 7 bases for J; bases not matched to a gene: 8. CDR3 length equals 15 residues. The DNA of the CDR3 is TGTGCCAGCAGCTTACTAGCGGGAGTATGGAATGAGCAGTTCTTC. This gives the protein CASSLLAGVWNEQFF.

This clonotype appeared a few times. This rearrangement joins TRBV20-1 to TRBJ1-6; maybe TRBD1 (5 bases). Trimming cost V 6 bases and J 3 bases, with 15 bases left between them. This CDR3 has 15 residues. Per the germline V gene, CDR1 is DFQATT and CDR2 is SNEGSKA (reference sequence). The CDR3 loop is CSAPSETDYNSPLHF. In DNA form, the CDR3 reads TGCAGTGCCCCGTCTGAGACAGACTATAATTCACCCCTCCACTTT.

The rearrangement links TRBV7-2 to TRBJ2-1, with D unclear. In germline, CDR1 is SGHTA, CDR2 FQGNSA. This CDR3 has 15 residues. V lost 1 base to trimming and J lost 3 bases, with 10 bases between them. The CDR3 region is CASSLVRRDYNEQFF. Here the CDR3 DNA reads TGTGCCAGCAGCTTAGTCCGACGAGACTACAATGAGCAGTTCTTC.

This clonotype was recorded at least ten times. The chain links TRBV21-1 to TRBJ2-2; the tabulated D call, TRBD1, remains unverified against the DNA. TRBV21-1 is a documented pseudogene. The CDR3 runs to 16 residues. Written as DNA, the CDR3 is TGTGCCAGCAGCAAAGAGGTCCGGGGAGGCACCGGGGAGCTGTTTTTT. This sequence encodes CASSKEVRGGTGELFF.

V and J are TRBV7-2 and TRBJ2-1; TRBD2 agrees at 9 bases. The germline CDR1 and CDR2 sequences are SGHTA and FQGNSA. The trim removed 5 bases at V and 10 bases at J, leaving 12 bases unmatched. The CDR3 is made up of 15 amino acids. The DNA for the CDR3 is TGTGCCAGCAGCCCCTCGTGGGGCGGGGGGGCCGAGCAGTTCTTC. It specifies CASSPSWGGGAEQFF.

This clonotype came up a few times. V is TRBV9 and J is TRBJ1-2; D possibly corresponds to TRBD1 (5 bases). Germline V gene lookup returns CDR1 SGDLS and CDR2 YYNGEE. CDR3 length equals 12 residues. With 2 bases removed from V and 7 bases from J, the gap between germline ends came to 9 bases. The CDR3 coding sequence is TGTGCCAGCAGCGTGCAGACAGCTGGCTACACCTTC. Translated, it gives CASSVQTAGYTF.